This passage covers 16 T cell receptor beta chains from one sample sequenced in a study of T-cell memory formation after mild COVID-19. TCRdb independently ran MiXCR on the 5' RACE reads; one entry per CDR3 protein. The sample consists of 550,000 to 600,000 distinct CDR3 sequences, roughly a sixth of them appearing once. The source material was PBMCs or a T cell subset sorted from them (not recorded which). The source is an adult woman who had mild COVID-19 (a few samples of this study predate the infection). Cell type and time point are not known.

The rearrangement joins TRBV11-2 to TRBJ2-3; 11 bases fit TRBD2. CDR3 length: 17 amino acids. V gave up 4 bases and J gave up 0 bases; unmatched junction bases: 6. The V gene's germline CDR1 is SGHAT and CDR2 FQNNGV. CDR3 nucleotides: TGTGCCAGCAGCTCGCGACTAGCGGGATCTAGCACAGATACGCAGTATTTT. The encoded protein is CASSSRLAGSSTDTQYF.

This clonotype was observed a handful of times. The V gene is TRBV2, the J gene TRBJ2-2, with TRBD1 matching over 8 bases. V dropped 5 bases and J dropped 4; count of bases not matched to a gene: 6. The CDR3 contains 15 residues. Germline V lookup: CDR1 SNHLY, CDR2 FYNNEI. CDR3 amino acids: CASSTQGAVTGELFF. The DNA for the CDR3 is TGTGCCAGCAGTACCCAGGGGGCCGTCACCGGGGAGCTGTTTTTT.

J is TRBJ2-5 and V is TRBV5-5; D is uncertain. V lost 4 bases and J lost 2, with 6 bases in between. Germline V lookup: CDR1 SGHKS, CDR2 YYEKEE (reference sequence). The CDR3 sequence is 12 residues long. The CDR3 DNA reads TGTGCCAGCAGCCCGTGGCAAGAGACCCAGTACTTC. Its translation: CASSPWQETQYF.

V is TRBV4-2 and J is TRBJ2-1; 7 bases agree with TRBD2. CDR3 length: 16 residues. V was pared by 1 base and J by 4 bases, with 7 bases of the junction left unmatched. Germline CDR1 reads LGHNA; CDR2 reads YNFKEQ. The CDR3 spells CASSQGTGAGYNEQFF. The CDR3 DNA is TGTGCCAGCAGCCAAGGGACCGGAGCGGGGTACAATGAGCAGTTCTTC.

The chain uses TRBV11-2 and TRBJ1-1; D is undetermined. The V and J ends lost 3 bases and 0 bases respectively, with 11 bases between them. The CDR3 spans 15 residues. Germline lookup yields CDR1 SGHAT and CDR2 FQNNGV. CDR3 loop: CASSFLDGMNTEAFF. The CDR3 nucleotides are TGTGCCAGCAGCTTCCTGGACGGAATGAACACTGAAGCTTTCTTT.

The gene calls are TRBV2 and TRBJ1-5; tentative D call: TRBD1 (6 bases). V was cut by 3 bases and J by 6 bases, with 18 bases left in between. The germline CDR1 and CDR2 sequences are SNHLY and FYNNEI. CDR3 length equals 16 residues. DNA for the CDR3: TGTGCCAGCAGTGAGACAGGTCCCGCTTCAGCTCAGCCCCAGCATTTT. This encodes CASSETGPASAQPQHF.

V gene TRBV27 combines with J gene TRBJ2-5; TRBD1 matches 8 bases. CDR1 is MNHEY, CDR2 SMNVEV, per germline (reference sequence). The V and J ends lost 5 bases and 5 bases, in that order; junction bases with no gene match: 7. The CDR3 totals 14 residues. The CDR3 region has the DNA TGTGCCAGCAGTCTCAGGGGGCGCGCGGAGACCCAGTACTTC. As protein: CASSLRGRAETQYF.

The chain joins TRBV5-4 to TRBJ2-7; TRBD1 might be the D (6 bases). V was shortened by 3 bases and J by 7 bases, with 23 bases between the two germline ends. CDR3 length equals 16 residues. CDR1 is SGHNT and CDR2 is YYREEE in the germline V gene (reference sequence). This chain's CDR3 is CASSWKISGTTTEQYF. CDR3 nucleotides: TGTGCCAGCAGCTGGAAGATCTCCGGGACAACTACGGAGCAGTACTTC.

The genes are TRBV10-3 and TRBJ1-6; D possibly corresponds to TRBD1 (5 bases). The germline V and J ends were trimmed by 11 bases and 8 bases, with 22 bases remaining between them. The germline gives CDR1 ENHRY, CDR2 SYGVKD. The CDR3 is 15 residues long. Written as DNA, the CDR3 is TGTGCCTCGACCGCTGACGGACAAGCTGATTCACCCCTCCACTTT. Translating gives CASTADGQADSPLHF.

This clonotype was counted a few times. This chain connects TRBV5-1 to TRBJ2-2, with D perhaps matching TRBD1 or TRBD2 (5 bases each). There are 15 residues in the CDR3. V was clipped by 0 bases and J by 4 bases, with 10 bases between them. Germline assignment: CDR1 SGHRS and CDR2 YFSETQ. As DNA, the CDR3 is TGCGCCAGCAGCTTGGCCGGGGCACGCACCGGGGAGCTGTTTTTT. It encodes CASSLAGARTGELFF. Supplemented by reference TRBV5-1 and TRBJ2-2, the full variable domain reads KAGVTQTPRYLIKTRGQQVTLSCSPISGHRSVSWYQQTPGQGLQFLFEYFSETQRNKGNFPGRFSGRQFSNSRSEMNVSTLELGDSALYLCASSLAGARTGELFFGEGSRLTVL.

In its sample, this clonotype was seen many times. The rearrangement links TRBV6-5 to TRBJ2-1, with 7 bases that match TRBD1. V dropped 4 bases and J dropped 4; count of bases not matched to a gene: 4. This CDR3 is 14 amino acids long. Germline V CDR1 and CDR2: MNHEY, SVGAGI. In DNA, the CDR3 is TGTGCCAGCAGTTTGGGACAGCCGTACAATGAGCAGTTCTTC. Its translation is CASSLGQPYNEQFF.

V is TRBV9 and J is TRBJ1-1; possibly TRBD1 for D (6 bases). Between the trimmed V and J ends, which lost 0 bases and 1 base, there was a span of 10 bases. The V gene's germline CDR1 is SGDLS and CDR2 YYNGEE. CDR3 length: 15 residues. The CDR3 nucleotides are TGTGCCAGCAGCGTAGAGGCCAGGGGGAACACTGAAGCTTTCTTT. It specifies CASSVEARGNTEAFF.

This clonotype has a count of ten or more. The chain employs TRBV4-1 and TRBJ1-5; D perhaps matches TRBD1 (6 bases). The V gene lost 0 bases and the J gene lost 7 bases, with 13 bases spanning the gap. The CDR3 runs to 15 residues. CDR1 is MGHRA and CDR2 is YSYEKL in the germline V gene. DNA for the CDR3: TGCGCCAGCAGCCAAGATTTTACAGGGCGGCAGCCCCAGCATTTT. This sequence encodes CASSQDFTGRQPQHF.

The chain has TRBV10-3 and TRBJ2-1; 7 nucleotides agree with TRBD1. Germline lookup yields CDR1 ENHRY and CDR2 SYGVKD. This CDR3 has 15 amino acids. V trimming: 5 bases; J trimming: 6 bases; junction bases outside the gene matches: 10. The CDR3 nucleotides read TGTGCCATCAGTCAGAAGACAGGGTCTTCCAATGAGCAGTTCTTC. Translation gives CAISQKTGSSNEQFF.

V gene TRBV18 combines with J gene TRBJ2-1; 9 nucleotides match TRBD1. Trimming cost V 2 bases and J 5 bases; bases outside gene matches: 1. Looked up from germline, CDR1 is KGHSH and CDR2 is LQKENI. This CDR3 is 14 amino acids long. The CDR3 nucleotides are TGTGCCAGCTCACCAGGGACAGGGAACAATGAGCAGTTCTTC. It encodes CASSPGTGNNEQFF.

V usage is TRBV12-3 or TRBV12-4 and J usage is TRBJ2-7, with D unresolved. This CDR3 contains 13 residues. The V gene lost 6 bases and the J gene lost 6 bases, with 15 bases spanning the gap. CDR3 residues: CASSPLGWTEQYF. The CDR3 bases are TGTGCCAGCAGCCCACTTGGCTGGACCGAGCAGTACTTC.